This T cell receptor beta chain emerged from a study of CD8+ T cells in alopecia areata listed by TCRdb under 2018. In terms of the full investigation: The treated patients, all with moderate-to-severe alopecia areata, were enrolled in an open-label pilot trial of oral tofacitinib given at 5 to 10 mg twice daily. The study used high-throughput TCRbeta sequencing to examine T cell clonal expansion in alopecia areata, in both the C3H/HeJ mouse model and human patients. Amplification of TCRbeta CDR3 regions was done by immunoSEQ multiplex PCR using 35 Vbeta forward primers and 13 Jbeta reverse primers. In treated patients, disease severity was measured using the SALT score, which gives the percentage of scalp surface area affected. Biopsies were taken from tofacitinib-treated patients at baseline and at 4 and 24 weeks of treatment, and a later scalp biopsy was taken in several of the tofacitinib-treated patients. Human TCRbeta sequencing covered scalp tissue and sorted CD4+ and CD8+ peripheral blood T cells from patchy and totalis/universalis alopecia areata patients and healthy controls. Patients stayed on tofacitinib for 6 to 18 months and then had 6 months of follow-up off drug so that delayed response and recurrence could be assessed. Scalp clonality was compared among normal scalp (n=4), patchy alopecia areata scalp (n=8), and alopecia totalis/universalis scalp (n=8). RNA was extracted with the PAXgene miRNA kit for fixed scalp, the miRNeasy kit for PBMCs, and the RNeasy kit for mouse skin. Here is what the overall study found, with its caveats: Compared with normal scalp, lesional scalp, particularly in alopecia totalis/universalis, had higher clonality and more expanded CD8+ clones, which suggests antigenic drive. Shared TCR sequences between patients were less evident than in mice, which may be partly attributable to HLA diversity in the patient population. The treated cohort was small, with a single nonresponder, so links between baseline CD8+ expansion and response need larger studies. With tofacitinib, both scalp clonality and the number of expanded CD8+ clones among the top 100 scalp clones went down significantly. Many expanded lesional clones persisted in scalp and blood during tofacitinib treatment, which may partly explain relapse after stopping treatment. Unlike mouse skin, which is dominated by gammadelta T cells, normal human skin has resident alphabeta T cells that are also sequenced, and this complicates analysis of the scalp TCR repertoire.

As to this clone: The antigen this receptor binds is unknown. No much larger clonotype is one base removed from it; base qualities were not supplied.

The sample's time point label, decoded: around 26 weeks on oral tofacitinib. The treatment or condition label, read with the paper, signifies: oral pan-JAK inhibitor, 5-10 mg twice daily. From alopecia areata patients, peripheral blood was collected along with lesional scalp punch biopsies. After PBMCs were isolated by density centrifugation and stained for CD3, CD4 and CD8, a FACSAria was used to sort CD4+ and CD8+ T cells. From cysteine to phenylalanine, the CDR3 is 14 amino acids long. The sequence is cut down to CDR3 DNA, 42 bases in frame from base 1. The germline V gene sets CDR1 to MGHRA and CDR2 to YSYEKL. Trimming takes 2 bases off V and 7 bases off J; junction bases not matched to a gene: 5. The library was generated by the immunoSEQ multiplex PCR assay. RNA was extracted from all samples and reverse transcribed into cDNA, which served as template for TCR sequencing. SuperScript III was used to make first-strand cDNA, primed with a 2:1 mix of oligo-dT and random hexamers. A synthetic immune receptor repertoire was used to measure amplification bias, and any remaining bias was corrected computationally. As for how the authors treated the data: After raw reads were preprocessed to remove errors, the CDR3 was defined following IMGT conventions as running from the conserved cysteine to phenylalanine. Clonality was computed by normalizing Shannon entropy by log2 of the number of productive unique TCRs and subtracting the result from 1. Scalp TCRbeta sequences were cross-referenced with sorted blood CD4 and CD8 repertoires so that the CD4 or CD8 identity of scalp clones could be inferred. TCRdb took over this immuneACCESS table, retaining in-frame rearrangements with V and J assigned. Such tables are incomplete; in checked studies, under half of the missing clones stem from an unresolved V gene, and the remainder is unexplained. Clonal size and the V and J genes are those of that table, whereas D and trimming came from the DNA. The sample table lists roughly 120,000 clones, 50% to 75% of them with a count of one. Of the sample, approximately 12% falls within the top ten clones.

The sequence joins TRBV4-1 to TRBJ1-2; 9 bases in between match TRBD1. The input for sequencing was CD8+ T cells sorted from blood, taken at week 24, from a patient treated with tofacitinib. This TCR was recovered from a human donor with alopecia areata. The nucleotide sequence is TGCGCCAGCAGCCAACCGGGACAGGGCGGTGGCTACACCTTC. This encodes CASSQPGQGGGYTF.